This T cell receptor beta chain comes out of a study of Ad26.COV2.S vaccination and SARS-CoV-2 variants. Across the study: Sample donor was a member of the COV1001 Ad26.COV2.S trial arm.

Clones were read by immunoSEQ multiplex PCR, and TCRdb kept only the in-frame ones, dropping some. This sample has more than 350,000 clones, with 80% to 95% found just once. Looked up from germline, CDR1 is SGDLS and CDR2 is YYNGEE. The V end lost 0 bases, the J end lost 6 bases, and 12 bases lay between the germline ends. The CDR3 covers 14 residues. Treatment denoted: 19 received Ad26.COV2.S at low or high dose, single or two shots; 5 received placebo; per-sample allocation not given. Collection of the samples took place on day 63 after the first injection of vaccine or placebo. The TCR sequence derives from a person aged 18-65 years who received the Ad26.COV2.S COVID-19 vaccine or a placebo. This sequence joins TRBV9 and TRBJ1-1, with D perhaps matching TRBD1 (5 bases). Sequenced material: peripheral blood, taken in a trial of Ad26.COV2.S vaccine versus placebo. The CDR3 spells CASSVAGNGAEAFF. CDR3 coding DNA: TGTGCCAGCAGCGTAGCAGGGAATGGAGCTGAAGCTTTCTTT.